Listed below are T cell receptor beta chains from one sample, sequenced in a study of OX40 agonist ivuxolimab in advanced cancers. Libraries were prepared by immunoSEQ multiplex PCR; TCRdb keeps only in-frame clonotypes and omits some of them. Of under 200,000 clones listed, roughly 92% were seen once; the top ten hold approximately 0.3%. The specimen was CD4+ or CD8+ T cells sorted from blood, collected in a trial of the OX40 agonist ivuxolimab. The receptors come from an adult with an advanced solid tumor such as melanoma, head and neck, liver or kidney cancer. Each CDR3 is given with its conserved first and last residue. The order of the fields is D gene, clone size, V gene, J gene, CDR3 DNA, CDR3 protein. D genes are given only for firm matches. Size tells how often a clone was seen (once, few, many) or the class of an expanded clone, and some rows leave it out.

d_gene: NA
abundance: NA
v_gene: TRBV5-5
j_gene: TRBJ1-3
CDR3nt: TGTGCCAGCAGCGGCCCCGGGTCAGTCTCTGGAAACACCATATATTTT
CDR3aa: CASSGPGSVSGNTIYF

d_gene: TRBD2
abundance: NA
v_gene: TRBV10-3
j_gene: TRBJ2-3
CDR3nt: TGTGCCGTCCGACTAGCGGGAGATCAAGATACGCAGTATTTT
CDR3aa: CAVRLAGDQDTQYF

d_gene: NA
abundance: NA
v_gene: TRBV7-2
j_gene: TRBJ2-7
CDR3nt: TGTGCCAGCAGCCGAGGACAGTACGAGCAGTACTTC
CDR3aa: CASSRGQYEQYF

d_gene: NA
abundance: once
v_gene: TRBV28
j_gene: TRBJ2-7
CDR3nt: TGTGCCAGCAGTTTCTCGGCAGGCAATCGCTACGAGCAGTACTTC
CDR3aa: CASSFSAGNRYEQYF

d_gene: NA
abundance: few
v_gene: TRBV7-2
j_gene: TRBJ1-2
CDR3nt: TGTGCCAGCAGCTTAGTTAGGGGCGGCTATGGCTACACCTTC
CDR3aa: CASSLVRGGYGYTF

d_gene: TRBD1
abundance: NA
v_gene: TRBV9
j_gene: TRBJ1-2
CDR3nt: TGTGCCAGCAGCGCCCGACAGGGACGGGTGGATGGCTACACCTTC
CDR3aa: CASSARQGRVDGYTF

d_gene: NA
abundance: NA
v_gene: TRBV5-1
j_gene: TRBJ2-1
CDR3nt: TGCGCCAGCAGCTCCGACTGGTTCCGGGGTTACAATGAGCAGTTCTTC
CDR3aa: CASSSDWFRGYNEQFF

d_gene: NA
abundance: NA
v_gene: TRBV5-6
j_gene: TRBJ2-2
CDR3nt: TGTGCCAGCAGCTTCATGGTCAGGGGGAGGACCGGGGAGCTGTTTTTT
CDR3aa: CASSFMVRGRTGELFF

d_gene: TRBD2
abundance: NA
v_gene: TRBV5-4
j_gene: TRBJ2-3
CDR3nt: TGTGCCAGCAGCCGTCGGACTAGCGGGGGGGGAGATACGCAGTATTTT
CDR3aa: CASSRRTSGGGDTQYF

d_gene: TRBD1
abundance: once
v_gene: TRBV9
j_gene: TRBJ1-2
CDR3nt: TGTGCCAGCCACAAGGGACAGGGGGTGGGTGGCTACACCTTC
CDR3aa: CASHKGQGVGGYTF

d_gene: NA
abundance: NA
v_gene: TRBV16
j_gene: TRBJ2-3
CDR3nt: TGTGCCAGCAGCCAAAGGCGGGACAGCACAGATACGCAGTATTTT
CDR3aa: CASSQRRDSTDTQYF

d_gene: TRBD2
abundance: NA
v_gene: TRBV19
j_gene: TRBJ2-1
CDR3nt: TGTGCCAGTAGTGTCGAGAGCGGGAGTGGATACAATGAGCAGTTCTTC
CDR3aa: CASSVESGSGYNEQFF

d_gene: NA
abundance: NA
v_gene: TRBV7-9
j_gene: TRBJ1-2
CDR3nt: TGTGCCAGCAGCCCCCTTTCCGCAGGGCTTAACTATGGCTACACCTTC
CDR3aa: CASSPLSAGLNYGYTF

d_gene: NA
abundance: NA
v_gene: TRBV4-1
j_gene: TRBJ2-3
CDR3nt: TGCGCCAGCAGCCAGTTTACGAGCACAGATACGCAGTATTTT
CDR3aa: CASSQFTSTDTQYF

d_gene: NA
abundance: NA
v_gene: TRBV27
j_gene: TRBJ2-1
CDR3nt: TGTGCCAGCAGTTTAATAGGCAGGGGCAATGAGCAGTTCTTC
CDR3aa: CASSLIGRGNEQFF

d_gene: NA
abundance: NA
v_gene: TRBV28
j_gene: TRBJ1-1
CDR3nt: TGTGCCAGCCGCCCACCCAAGAACACTGAAGCTTTCTTT
CDR3aa: CASRPPKNTEAFF

d_gene: NA
abundance: NA
v_gene: TRBV27
j_gene: TRBJ1-1
CDR3nt: TGTGCCAGCAGTTTAGGTATGAACACTGAAGCTTTCTTT
CDR3aa: CASSLGMNTEAFF

d_gene: TRBD1
abundance: NA
v_gene: TRBV30
j_gene: TRBJ2-7
CDR3nt: TGTGCCTGGAGGGGGCTTGGGACAGGCTACGAGCAGTACTTC
CDR3aa: CAWRGLGTGYEQYF

d_gene: NA
abundance: NA
v_gene: TRBV6-5
j_gene: TRBJ2-5
CDR3nt: TGTGCCAGTCATCACGGCGAGACCCAGTACTTC
CDR3aa: CASHHGETQYF

d_gene: TRBD1
abundance: NA
v_gene: TRBV5-1
j_gene: TRBJ2-2
CDR3nt: TGCGCCAGCAGCCTGGAAGCGGGACAGGGGGCGAACACCGGGGAGCTGTTTTTT
CDR3aa: CASSLEAGQGANTGELFF

d_gene: NA
abundance: NA
v_gene: TRBV4-3
j_gene: TRBJ2-1
CDR3nt: TGCGCCAGCAGCCAACAAGAAGACAATGAGCAGTTCTTC
CDR3aa: CASSQQEDNEQFF

d_gene: TRBD1
abundance: NA
v_gene: TRBV5-1
j_gene: TRBJ1-1
CDR3nt: TGCGCCAGCAGCCTCCGACAGGGAGTGGGCACTGAAGCTTTCTTT
CDR3aa: CASSLRQGVGTEAFF

d_gene: TRBD1
abundance: NA
v_gene: TRBV18
j_gene: TRBJ1-1
CDR3nt: TGTGCCAGCTCACCTCCGGGACAGGGATTCACTGAAGCTTTCTTT
CDR3aa: CASSPPGQGFTEAFF

d_gene: NA
abundance: NA
v_gene: TRBV15
j_gene: TRBJ2-5
CDR3nt: TGTGCCACCAGCAGAGTGAGAAGCGGTAACCAAGAGACCCAGTACTTC
CDR3aa: CATSRVRSGNQETQYF

d_gene: NA
abundance: NA
v_gene: TRBV9
j_gene: TRBJ2-5
CDR3nt: TGTGCCAGCAGCGTAGGGGTCTCGGAGACCCAGTACTTC
CDR3aa: CASSVGVSETQYF

d_gene: TRBD1
abundance: NA
v_gene: TRBV28
j_gene: TRBJ2-3
CDR3nt: TGTGCCAGCAGTCTATGGACAGGGGTACGCACAGATACGCAGTATTTT
CDR3aa: CASSLWTGVRTDTQYF

d_gene: TRBD2
abundance: few
v_gene: TRBV5-5
j_gene: TRBJ2-2
CDR3nt: TGTGCCAGCAGCGCGCGGGGAGGGCCGAACACCGGGGAGCTGTTTTTT
CDR3aa: CASSARGGPNTGELFF

d_gene: NA
abundance: NA
v_gene: TRBV6-5
j_gene: TRBJ1-2
CDR3nt: TGTGCCAGCAGTTATTTCTCGGGGGCATCTAACTATGGCTACACCTTC
CDR3aa: CASSYFSGASNYGYTF

d_gene: NA
abundance: NA
v_gene: TRBV28
j_gene: TRBJ2-1
CDR3nt: TGTGCCAGCAGGAGTTGGTTATCGGGGACCGACAATGAGCAGTTCTTC
CDR3aa: CASRSWLSGTDNEQFF

d_gene: NA
abundance: NA
v_gene: TRBV19
j_gene: TRBJ1-2
CDR3nt: TGTGCCAGTAGTATCAAGCGCGGGACCTTCTATGGCTACACCTTC
CDR3aa: CASSIKRGTFYGYTF

d_gene: NA
abundance: NA
v_gene: TRBV7-8
j_gene: TRBJ1-4
CDR3nt: TGTGCCAGCAGCTTAGAAGGGGTCAGGGTCACAACTAATGAAAAACTGTTTTTT
CDR3aa: CASSLEGVRVTTNEKLFF

d_gene: NA
abundance: NA
v_gene: TRBV19
j_gene: TRBJ1-4
CDR3nt: TGTGCCAGTAGTATTAAAGGGGCAGGCCGTCGGGAAAAACTGTTTTTT
CDR3aa: CASSIKGAGRREKLFF

d_gene: NA
abundance: NA
v_gene: TRBV28
j_gene: TRBJ1-2
CDR3nt: TGTGCCAGCAGCCCATGGAGACGGATTACTAACTATGGCTACACCTTC
CDR3aa: CASSPWRRITNYGYTF

d_gene: NA
abundance: NA
v_gene: TRBV19
j_gene: TRBJ2-7
CDR3nt: TGTGCCAGTATCGCGGTCGACGAGCAGTACTTC
CDR3aa: CASIAVDEQYF

d_gene: TRBD2
abundance: NA
v_gene: TRBV7-9
j_gene: TRBJ2-3
CDR3nt: TGTGCCAGCAGCTCGCCGGGACTAGCGCGCACAGATACGCAGTATTTT
CDR3aa: CASSSPGLARTDTQYF

d_gene: NA
abundance: NA
v_gene: TRBV28
j_gene: TRBJ2-7
CDR3nt: TGTGCCAGCCGGGTTGACTATCTCCGGGAGCAGTACTTC
CDR3aa: CASRVDYLREQYF

d_gene: NA
abundance: NA
v_gene: TRBV27
j_gene: TRBJ2-1
CDR3nt: TGTGCCAGCAGCTCCCTCCCGGGACCGAACTCCTACAATGAGCAGTTCTTC
CDR3aa: CASSSLPGPNSYNEQFF

d_gene: TRBD1
abundance: NA
v_gene: TRBV7-2
j_gene: TRBJ2-7
CDR3nt: TGTGCCAGCAGCTTAACGCGGGACAGGGGCTACGAGCAGTACTTC
CDR3aa: CASSLTRDRGYEQYF

d_gene: TRBD1
abundance: NA
v_gene: TRBV27
j_gene: TRBJ2-1
CDR3nt: TGTGCCAGGAGGACAGGCTGCAATGAGCAGTTCTTC
CDR3aa: CARRTGCNEQFF

d_gene: NA
abundance: NA
v_gene: TRBV15
j_gene: TRBJ1-2
CDR3nt: TGTGCCACCAGCCGGGGACGGGGGGCTAACTATGGCTACACCTTC
CDR3aa: CATSRGRGANYGYTF

d_gene: NA
abundance: NA
v_gene: TRBV5-1
j_gene: TRBJ2-3
CDR3nt: TGCGCCAGCAGCTTGGCGACAGGCTGGGGGGCAGATACGCAGTATTTT
CDR3aa: CASSLATGWGADTQYF

d_gene: NA
abundance: NA
v_gene: TRBV9
j_gene: TRBJ1-1
CDR3nt: TGTGCCAGCAGCGTCGAAGGGAGAGGGGACACTGAAGCTTTCTTT
CDR3aa: CASSVEGRGDTEAFF